The clone carrying this T cell receptor (beta chain) was seen repeatedly, ten times or more. Its cognate antigen is unknown. The sample belongs to a study of T cells in Graves' hyperthyroidism and ophthalmopathy. Study-wide points: Separation of ophthalmopathy from stable hyperthyroidism was achieved by a 13 V-J model.

V gave up 5 bases and J gave up 1 base; unmatched junction bases: 6. CDR3 length: 16 residues. The germline V gene has CDR1 LGHDT and CDR2 YNNKEL (reference sequence). Amplification of TCR beta CDR3 regions used RNA as the template. First-round RT-PCR with HTBI primers amplified the TCR CDR3 region. TCRdb re-called the multiplex PCR reads through MiXCR, storing one row per CDR3 protein. The table includes about 290,000 distinct CDR3 sequences, roughly 13% detected once. The specimen sequenced was blood. The sequence derives from a middle-aged woman with Graves' hyperthyroidism. The rearrangement links TRBV3-1 to TRBJ2-1; 9 bases map to TRBD2. In DNA form, the CDR3 reads TGTGCCAGCAGCTCAATAGCGGGAGAATCCTACAATGAGCAGTTCTTC. This translates into CASSSIAGESYNEQFF.